This note documents a single TCR beta chain sequence. The antigen is unknown. Generated by immunoSEQ multiplex PCR, the TCRdb table keeps only in-frame clones and is missing some. The table has 55,000 to 70,000 clones, about nine tenths seen once. The V end was cut by 3 bases, the J end by 8 bases, with 10 bases between. CDR3 length equals 12 residues. From germline, CDR1 is MRHNA and CDR2 SNTAGT. This sample was taken from a study of OX40 agonist ivuxolimab in advanced cancers. Study information: In this trial design, patients received ivuxolimab intravenously at 0.01 to 10 mg/kg every 2 weeks.

Broader study findings: Blood T cells, both CD4+ and CD8+, expanded clonally by week 6 at 0.1 to 3.0 mg/kg. Among the lowest peripheral clonal expansion occurred in 0.1-3.0 mg/kg partial responders.

The gene calls are TRBV6-4 and TRBJ1-1; D gene unclear. The sequencing used CD4+ or CD8+ T cells sorted from blood, collected in a trial of the OX40 agonist ivuxolimab. This receptor was identified in an adult with an advanced solid tumor such as melanoma, head and neck, liver or kidney cancer. The DNA for the CDR3 is TGTGCCAGCAGTGATCGGGGATCGGAAGCTTTCTTT. Its protein is CASSDRGSEAFF.